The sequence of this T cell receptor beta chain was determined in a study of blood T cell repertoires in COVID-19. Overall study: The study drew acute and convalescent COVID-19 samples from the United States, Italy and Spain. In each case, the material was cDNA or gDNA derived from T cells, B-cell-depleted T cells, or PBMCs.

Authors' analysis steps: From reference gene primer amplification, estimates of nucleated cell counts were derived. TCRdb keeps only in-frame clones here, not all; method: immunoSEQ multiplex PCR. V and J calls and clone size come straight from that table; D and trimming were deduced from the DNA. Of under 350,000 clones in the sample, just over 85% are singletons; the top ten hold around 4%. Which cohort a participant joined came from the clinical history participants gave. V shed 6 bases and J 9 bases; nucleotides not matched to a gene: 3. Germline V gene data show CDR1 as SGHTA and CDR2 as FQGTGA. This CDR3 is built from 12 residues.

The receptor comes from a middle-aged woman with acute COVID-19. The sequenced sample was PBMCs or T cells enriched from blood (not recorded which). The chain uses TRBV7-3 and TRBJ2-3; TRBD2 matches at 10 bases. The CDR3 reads CASRGSGGTQYF. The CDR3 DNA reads TGTGCCAGCAGAGGTAGCGGGGGGACGCAGTATTTT.